The TCR beta chain under discussion was sequenced for a study of blood T cell repertoires in COVID-19. Study information: From the United States, Italy and Spain came samples of acute and convalescent COVID-19. From T cells, B-cell-depleted T cells, or PBMCs came the material, which was cDNA or gDNA.

The sample holds one count of this clone. In the original processing: Reference gene primer amplification in the assay estimated nucleated cell counts. TCRdb keeps only in-frame clones here, not all; method: immunoSEQ multiplex PCR. The V and J calls and clone size were taken over from that table, and D and trimming were inferred from the DNA. The table lists roughly 50,000 clones, 70% to 90% of them singletons. Between the trimmed V and J ends, which lost 2 bases and 5 bases, there was a span of 9 bases. The V gene's germline CDR1 is MNHEY and CDR2 SMNVEV (reference sequence). The CDR3 runs to 13 residues.

This TCR was recovered from a man aged 70-80 years with active COVID-19. This rearrangement joins TRBV27 to TRBJ1-1; perhaps TRBD1 as D (5 bases). Sequenced sample: peripheral blood. The CDR3, as DNA: TGTGCCAGCAGTTTAGGGACTGAAACTGAAGCTTTCTTT. This sequence encodes CASSLGTETEAFF.